The clone carrying this TCR beta chain has a count of ten or more. Its antigen is still unknown. This sample is drawn from a study of T-cell reconstitution after alpha-beta-depleted transplantation in children. Study-wide points: Day-60 TCRbeta diversity that was high in some patients was derived from surviving recipient T cells and thymic progenitors. Several hundred expanded graft clones reportedly were the source of alpha-beta T cells about two months after transplant. T-cell numbers and diversity, one year after transplant, stemmed largely from T cells that were newly produced.

A library of TCRbeta sequences, prepared with unique molecular identifiers, was generated. TCRdb fed the PCR reads into MiXCR, producing one record per CDR3 protein. Among around 700,000 distinct CDR3 sequences, under 15% were seen once, and the ten largest hold 0.79%. Germline V gives CDR1 SGDLS, CDR2 YYNGEE. Germline trimming cut 3 bases from V and 7 bases from J; bases unmatched to any gene: 7. The CDR3 loop spans 17 amino acids. The sequencing used PBMCs, collected before TCRalphabeta/CD19-depleted stem cell transplant. The V gene is TRBV9, the J gene TRBJ2-1; the match to TRBD2 covers 16 bases. The sequence came from a girl aged 2 to 9 with congenital amegakaryocytic thrombocytopenia, due to receive a stem cell transplant. The CDR3 DNA follows: TGTGCCAGCAGCGCGCCGGGACTAGCGGGAGGGCGTAATGAGCAGTTCTTC. Protein: CASSAPGLAGGRNEQFF.